The rows below give T cell receptor beta chains drawn from one sample of a study of PD-1 blockade in classical Hodgkin lymphoma. The protocol was immunoSEQ multiplex PCR, while the TCRdb copy is restricted to in-frame clones and leaves out a portion. The table lists 75,000 to 100,000 clones, 75% to 85% of them singletons. Sequences were derived from peripheral blood mononuclear cells (PBMCs), sampled before the second cycle of nivolumab. All receptors come from a human donor with classical Hodgkin lymphoma. Both conserved end residues are part of each CDR3. The D gene is left open where the match is weak. Size is stated for part of the rows, as once, few or many counts, or as a class when the clone is expanded.

>TRBV2|-|-|TRBJ2-5
CASLPRTTQETQYF
TGTGCCAGCCTACCCCGGACCACCCAAGAGACCCAGTACTTC
>TRBV29-1|TRBD1|-|TRBJ1-1
CSVAQGVNTEAFF
TGCAGCGTTGCACAGGGGGTGAACACTGAAGCTTTCTTT
>TRBV30|-|-|TRBJ1-2
CAWTHGGSYTF
TGTGCCTGGACCCACGGAGGATCCTACACCTTC
>TRBV2|-|-|TRBJ1-1
CASILGVMNTEAFF
TGTGCCAGCATACTGGGGGTAATGAACACTGAAGCTTTCTTT
>TRBV7-2|-|medium-sized|TRBJ2-7
CASSWRGLDEQYF
TGTGCCAGCAGTTGGAGGGGGTTGGACGAGCAGTACTTC
>TRBV10-3|TRBD1|few|TRBJ2-1
CAISVRTGGGDEQFF
TGTGCCATCAGTGTCCGGACAGGGGGTGGGGATGAGCAGTTCTTC
>TRBV30|-|-|TRBJ2-2
CAWSKGMGTGELFF
TGTGCCTGGAGTAAGGGGATGGGCACCGGGGAGCTGTTTTTT
>TRBV7-8|-|-|TRBJ2-7
CASSHSVGPGSYEQYF
TGTGCCAGCAGCCATAGTGTAGGACCGGGCTCCTACGAGCAGTACTTC
>TRBV19|TRBD1|few|TRBJ1-1
CASSDRGPGNTEAFF
TGTGCCAGTAGTGACAGGGGGCCGGGGAACACTGAAGCTTTCTTT
>TRBV28|TRBD2|-|TRBJ2-1
CASSGLVGGRPYNEQFF
TGTGCCAGTTCTGGACTAGTGGGAGGTCGGCCCTACAATGAGCAGTTCTTC
>TRBV10-1|TRBD1|-|TRBJ2-7
CASSRTGGPYEQYF
TGCGCCAGCAGCCGGACAGGGGGCCCCTACGAGCAGTACTTC
>TRBV6-1|TRBD1|-|TRBJ1-3
CASRLGTGGTNTIYF
TGTGCCAGCAGGCTGGGGACAGGGGGCACGAACACCATATATTTT
>TRBV29-1|-|-|TRBJ1-4
CSVGGDNEKLFF
TGCAGCGTTGGCGGGGATAATGAAAAACTGTTTTTT
>TRBV5-8|-|-|TRBJ2-7
CASSLGGIPLSYEQYF
TGTGCCAGCAGCTTGGGGGGGATCCCCCTAAGCTACGAGCAGTACTTC
>TRBV19|-|-|TRBJ2-2
CASSIIWNTGELFF
TGTGCCAGTAGTATAATCTGGAACACCGGGGAGCTGTTTTTT
>TRBV21-1|-|-|TRBJ2-6
CASSMGQLTSGANVLTF
TGTGCCAGCAGCATGGGACAGCTCACCTCTGGGGCCAACGTCCTGACTTTC
>TRBV19|TRBD2|-|TRBJ2-7
CASSPRTSGLIYEQYF
TGTGCCAGTAGTCCACGGACTAGCGGGTTGATCTACGAGCAGTACTTC
>TRBV5-4|-|-|TRBJ2-3
CASRVGVVNTQYF
TGTGCCAGCAGGGTTGGAGTAGTGAATACGCAGTATTTT
>TRBV28|-|-|TRBJ1-5
CASSLWLGGGNQPQHF
TGTGCCAGCAGTTTATGGCTTGGGGGGGGGAATCAGCCCCAGCATTTT
>TRBV9|TRBD1|-|TRBJ1-4
CASSVDPPGGANEKLFF
TGTGCCAGCAGCGTAGACCCCCCAGGGGGTGCTAATGAAAAACTGTTTTTT
>TRBV28|-|-|TRBJ2-5
CASSLGEEYQETQYF
TGTGCCAGCAGTTTGGGTGAGGAGTACCAAGAGACCCAGTACTTC
>TRBV18|-|-|TRBJ2-7
CASSPLGLYEQYF
TGTGCCAGCTCACCACTCGGGCTCTACGAGCAGTACTTC
>TRBV27|TRBD2|-|TRBJ2-1
CASSLSGLAGLSSYNEQFF
TGTGCCAGCAGTTTATCGGGACTAGCGGGCTTGAGCTCCTACAATGAGCAGTTCTTC
>TRBV5-1|-|few|TRBJ2-1
CASSAQQGNNEQFF
TGCGCCAGCAGCGCACAGCAGGGAAACAATGAGCAGTTCTTC
>TRBV28|-|-|TRBJ2-5
CASSPWGSSQETQYF
TGTGCCAGCAGCCCCTGGGGGTCCAGCCAAGAGACCCAGTACTTC
>TRBV10-3|-|-|TRBJ2-2
CAISDWGASNTGELFF
TGTGCCATCAGTGATTGGGGGGCCTCTAACACCGGGGAGCTGTTTTTT
>TRBV4-2|TRBD2|-|TRBJ2-3
CASSQMRGEHTDTQYF
TGTGCCAGCAGCCAAATGCGGGGGGAACACACAGATACGCAGTATTTT
>TRBV7-2|-|-|TRBJ1-4
CASSNGRASEKLFF
TGTGCCAGCAGCAATGGGCGGGCTAGTGAAAAACTGTTTTTT
>TRBV28|TRBD2|-|TRBJ2-2
CASGTSGNTGELFF
TGTGCCAGCGGGACTAGCGGTAACACCGGGGAGCTGTTTTTT
>TRBV7-2|TRBD2|-|TRBJ2-7
CASSGGLAAPYEQYF
TGTGCCAGCAGCGGAGGACTAGCGGCCCCCTACGAGCAGTACTTC
>TRBV6-1|-|-|TRBJ1-3
CASSETGRVHTIYF
TGTGCCAGCAGTGAAACAGGACGGGTGCACACCATATATTTT
>TRBV12-5|-|-|TRBJ1-2
CASGLEVRGYTF
TGTGCTAGTGGTTTGGAAGTTAGGGGCTACACCTTC
>TRBV7-2|-|-|TRBJ1-5
CASSLIWGGSQPQHF
TGTGCCAGCAGCTTAATTTGGGGGGGCAGTCAGCCCCAGCATTTT
>TRBV18|-|-|TRBJ2-1
CASSPLFGGTYNEQFF
TGTGCCAGCTCGCCTCTTTTCGGGGGTACTTACAATGAGCAGTTCTTC
>TRBV7-3|-|-|TRBJ2-1
CASSRGASAYNEQFF
TGTGCCAGCAGCCGAGGGGCCAGTGCCTACAATGAGCAGTTCTTC
>TRBV5-1|TRBD2|-|TRBJ2-7
CASSSTSVSSEQYF
TGCGCCAGCAGCTCGACTAGCGTCTCCAGCGAGCAGTACTTC
>TRBV6-5|-|once|TRBJ1-2
CASRGSGVESYGYTF
TGTGCCAGCAGAGGCTCGGGTGTGGAGTCCTATGGCTACACCTTC
>TRBV7-2|TRBD2|-|TRBJ2-1
CASSLDLAGGLDEQFF
TGTGCCAGCAGCTTAGACCTAGCGGGAGGGCTGGATGAGCAGTTCTTC
>TRBV5-4|-|-|TRBJ1-2
CASSLGGQGNPTGSTF
TGTGCCAGCAGCTTGGGAGGTCAGGGCAACCCGACCGGTAGCACCTTC
>TRBV2|-|-|TRBJ2-3
CASMPAGQYPDTQYF
TGTGCCAGCATGCCAGCGGGACAGTATCCAGATACGCAGTATTTT
>TRBV30|TRBD1|-|TRBJ1-4
CALGRSTGGTNEKLFF
TGTGCCTTGGGCCGATCGACAGGGGGCACTAATGAAAAACTGTTTTTT
>TRBV12-5|TRBD2|few|TRBJ2-1
CASGLRSGGRVSYNEQFF
TGTGCTAGTGGTTTGAGGTCGGGAGGCCGCGTCTCCTACAATGAGCAGTTCTTC
>TRBV7-9|TRBD2|-|TRBJ2-5
CASSGTSTPQQYF
TGTGCCAGCTCCGGGACTAGTACTCCTCAGCAGTACTTC
>TRBV6-1|TRBD1|once|TRBJ1-1
CAIGRGLVNTEAFF
TGTGCCATAGGAAGGGGGCTGGTGAACACTGAAGCTTTCTTT
>TRBV6-6|-|once|TRBJ2-7
CASREQGTNGGEQYF
TGTGCCAGCAGAGAACAGGGGACAAACGGGGGAGAGCAGTACTTC
>TRBV2|-|few|TRBJ1-1
CASGTEAFF
TGTGCCAGCGGGACTGAAGCTTTCTTT
>TRBV4-3|TRBD1|-|TRBJ2-2
CASSQDVGQGSTGELFF
TGCGCCAGCAGCCAAGATGTAGGACAGGGGAGCACCGGGGAGCTGTTTTTT
>TRBV7-2|TRBD1|-|TRBJ2-2
CASSIQGASGELFF
TGTGCCAGCAGCATACAGGGGGCGTCCGGGGAGCTGTTTTTT
>TRBV4-2|-|-|TRBJ2-7
CASSQDPAGFNEQYF
TGTGCCAGCAGCCAAGATCCGGCAGGGTTCAACGAGCAGTACTTC
>TRBV5-1|-|-|TRBJ2-1
CASSLTGHAYNEQFF
TGCGCCAGCAGCTTGACCGGGCATGCCTACAATGAGCAGTTCTTC
>TRBV7-6|-|-|TRBJ2-3
CASSLAFRERHTQYF
TGTGCCAGCAGCTTAGCCTTCCGGGAGAGGCATACGCAGTATTTT
>TRBV6-5|-|-|TRBJ2-2
CASSYPQGSTGELFF
TGTGCCAGCAGTTATCCTCAGGGTAGCACCGGGGAGCTGTTTTTT
>TRBV28|-|-|TRBJ2-3
CASSFRRNTQYF
TGTGCCAGCAGTTTCCGCAGAAATACGCAGTATTTT
>TRBV9|-|few|TRBJ2-3
CASSVAFQGTSTDTQYF
TGTGCCAGCAGCGTAGCTTTTCAGGGGACTAGCACAGATACGCAGTATTTT
>TRBV30|-|once|TRBJ2-1
CAWSVLAFGQFF
TGTGCCTGGAGTGTGTTAGCGTTTGGTCAGTTCTTC
>TRBV7-9|TRBD1|-|TRBJ1-1
CASSSLGQGVHGTEAFF
TGTGCCAGCAGCTCGCTAGGACAGGGGGTCCATGGCACTGAAGCTTTCTTT
>TRBV4-1|TRBD2|once|TRBJ2-6
CASSQARLAGGSGANVLTF
TGCGCCAGCAGCCAAGCGAGACTAGCGGGAGGATCAGGGGCCAACGTCCTGACTTTC
>TRBV2|-|-|TRBJ2-1
CASSEQGNTYNEQFF
TGTGCCAGCAGTGAACAGGGGAACACCTACAATGAGCAGTTCTTC
>TRBV25-1|-|once|TRBJ1-1
CASKTGGGKAFF
TGTGCCAGCAAAACTGGGGGGGGAAAGGCTTTCTTT
>TRBV30|TRBD2|-|TRBJ2-7
CAWRDTSGPDYEQYF
TGTGCCTGGAGAGATACTAGCGGACCCGACTACGAGCAGTACTTC